Each of the 20 T cell receptor beta chains below was sequenced from the same sample in a study of blood T cell repertoires in COVID-19. Method: immunoSEQ multiplex PCR; TCRdb's copy keeps in-frame clones and lacks some. The repertoire includes around 150,000 clones, around 89% of them detected once, and 6.6% sits in the top ten. The sequencing sample was made of PBMCs or T cells enriched from blood (not recorded which). These receptor sequences come from a woman aged 45-65 years who had recovered from COVID-19.

The chain links TRBV5-1 to TRBJ1-2, with D hard to call. The length of the CDR3 is 15 residues. Germline lookup yields CDR1 SGHRS and CDR2 YFSETQ. The V end was cut by 0 bases, the J end by 4 bases, with 13 bases between. DNA of the CDR3: TGCGCCAGCAGCTTGGATGCAGAGGAGGCCTATGGCTACACCTTC. Protein product: CASSLDAEEAYGYTF.

The V gene is TRBV6-2 or TRBV6-3, the J gene TRBJ2-3; possible D gene TRBD2, 5 bases. CDR3 length: 15 amino acids. Trimming cost V 3 bases and J 0 bases, with 10 bases left between them. Germline CDR1 and CDR2: MNHEY and SVGEGT. In nucleotides, the CDR3 is TGTGCCAGCAGTTATTGGACTGGGAGCACAGATACGCAGTATTTT. This codes for CASSYWTGSTDTQYF.

This clone was recorded only once. The V and J genes are TRBV3-1 (or the pseudogene TRBV3-2) and TRBJ2-7, with D maybe TRBD1 (5 bases). This CDR3 is 17 amino acids long. The V end was cut by 1 base, the J end by 2 bases, with 18 bases between. Germline V CDR1 and CDR2: LGHDT, YNNKEL (reference sequence). The CDR3 DNA reads TGTGCCAGCAGCCAAGTGAGTAGGGCAGGGCGAACCTACGAGCAGTACTTC. The encoded protein is CASSQVSRAGRTYEQYF.

The chain combines TRBV6-6 with TRBJ1-1; 9 bases line up with TRBD1. The germline V gene encodes CDR1 MNHNY and CDR2 SVGAGI (reference sequence). V was pared by 6 bases and J by 7 bases, with 12 bases of the junction left unmatched. CDR3 length: 15 residues. The CDR3 reads CASRPLPGQGVEAFF. The CDR3, as DNA: TGTGCCAGCAGGCCTCTACCGGGACAGGGTGTTGAAGCTTTCTTT.

This sequence joins TRBV27 and TRBJ2-7; D possibly corresponds to TRBD2 (5 bases). The V end was cut by 5 bases, the J end by 2 bases, with 22 bases between. Germline CDR1 MNHEY, CDR2 SMNVEV (reference sequence). CDR3 length: 17 residues. The CDR3 DNA is TGTGCCAGCAGTCTCTCTTGGGGAGCGGCAAACGCCTACGAGCAGTACTTC. As protein: CASSLSWGAANAYEQYF.

This clone occurred once. The V call is TRBV4-3, the J call TRBJ2-1, with 8 bases that match TRBD2. Germline lookup yields CDR1 LGHNA and CDR2 YSLEER. The CDR3 runs to 16 residues. V lost 4 bases and J lost 2; bases outside the gene matches: 7. DNA of the CDR3: TGCGCCAGCAGCCTGGCGGGGCGGGGGGCCTACAATGAGCAGTTCTTC. Its protein product is CASSLAGRGAYNEQFF.

This chain uses TRBV2 with TRBJ2-7; weak D call: TRBD1 (8 bases). Trimming pared 7 bases from V and 9 bases from J, leaving 25 bases between. Germline V gene sequence: CDR1 SNHLY, CDR2 FYNNEI. CDR3 size: 15 residues. This CDR3 reads CASNPDKLTGGGQYF. As DNA, the CDR3 is TGTGCCAGCAACCCCGACAAATTAACAGGGGGGGGGCAGTACTTC.

The rearrangement joins TRBV21-1 to TRBJ1-4; the table names TRBD1, a call not compared with the DNA. TRBV21-1 counts as a pseudogene. The CDR3 contains 16 residues. The CDR3 spells CASSKRLRTGGGKLFF. In DNA form, the CDR3 reads TGTGCCAGCAGCAAAAGGTTACGGACAGGGGGCGGAAAACTGTTTTTT.

The CDR3 sequence: CASSRRQGVGPEAFF. The CDR3 bases are TGTGCCAGCAGCCGTCGACAGGGGGTTGGACCTGAAGCTTTCTTT. This sequence joins TRBV5-4 and TRBJ1-1; TRBD1 aligns across 9 bases. This CDR3 is 15 amino acids long. In germline, CDR1 is SGHNT, CDR2 YYREEE (reference sequence). Losses at the gene ends were 4 bases for V and 6 bases for J; bases not matched to a gene: 10.

V usage is TRBV19 and J usage is TRBJ2-5; 10 bases are a match to TRBD1. This CDR3 comprises 15 residues. Germline trimming cut 9 bases from V and 5 bases from J; bases unmatched to any gene: 12. Looked up from germline, CDR1 is LNHDA and CDR2 is SQIVND (reference sequence). The CDR3: CASAPRDRGRETQYF. The CDR3 region has the DNA TGTGCCAGCGCCCCCAGGGACAGGGGACGGGAGACCCAGTACTTC.

The gene calls are TRBV24-1 and TRBJ2-1, with D unclear. This CDR3 is built from 13 residues. The V end lost 5 bases, the J end lost 4 bases, and 8 bases lay between the germline ends. The germline V gene has CDR1 KGHDR and CDR2 SFDVKD. For the CDR3, the DNA is TGTGCCACCAGTGTAGCCGAATACAATGAGCAGTTCTTC. Translation gives CATSVAEYNEQFF.

The V gene is TRBV5-5, the J gene TRBJ2-3, with a possible D match to TRBD2 (7 bases). Germline CDR1 SGHKS, CDR2 YYEKEE (reference sequence). Trimming pared 1 base from V and 4 bases from J, leaving 13 bases between. This CDR3 has 15 amino acids. CDR3 DNA sequence: TGTGCCAGCAGCTTGATAAGGGAGGGGGCAGATACGCAGTATTTT. As protein: CASSLIREGADTQYF.

Written as DNA, the CDR3 is TGTGCCAGCAGCTTTCCAGGGAAGAACACTGAAGCTTTCTTT. It yields the protein CASSFPGKNTEAFF. The genes are TRBV5-8 and TRBJ1-1; D is possibly TRBD1 (5 bases). The CDR3 covers 14 residues. Germline V gene data show CDR1 as SGHTS and CDR2 as YDEGEE. The V end was cut by 2 bases, the J end by 1 base, with 9 bases between.

This rearrangement joins TRBV2 to TRBJ1-1; 10 bases are a match to TRBD1. CDR3 length equals 18 residues. J was trimmed by 3 bases and V by 7 bases; bases with no gene match: 17. The germline V gene encodes CDR1 SNHLY and CDR2 FYNNEI. This chain's CDR3 is CASIPGPRDRGNYTEAFF. As DNA, the CDR3 is TGTGCCAGCATTCCTGGCCCCCGGGACAGGGGAAACTACACTGAAGCTTTCTTT.

The rearrangement uses TRBV12-3 or TRBV12-4 and TRBJ2-7, with D perhaps matching TRBD2 (6 bases). The CDR3 is made up of 13 amino acids. V gave up 8 bases and J gave up 6 bases, with 17 bases separating them. Written as DNA, the CDR3 is TGTGCCAGCGGCTCGGGCGGGGAGGCCGAGCAGTACTTC. Amino acid sequence: CASGSGGEAEQYF.

The J gene is TRBJ1-2, the V gene TRBV27; TRBD1 agrees at 8 bases. Unmatched junction bases numbered 14, after V lost 7 bases and J lost 1 base. The length of the CDR3 is 17 residues. In germline, CDR1 is MNHEY, CDR2 SMNVEV (reference sequence). CDR3 DNA sequence: TGTGCCAGCACCTTTCGGAGGACAGGGCTAGATAACTATGGCTACACCTTC. The encoded protein is CASTFRRTGLDNYGYTF.

The chain carries TRBV18 and TRBJ1-5, with 7 positions matching TRBD1. Per germline, CDR1 KGHSH and CDR2 LQKENI. This CDR3 spans 12 amino acids. V lost 6 bases and J lost 12; bases outside the gene matches: 8. CDR3 in DNA: TGTGCCAGCTCCCTCGACAGGGCTAGCCAGCATTTT. Translation: CASSLDRASQHF.

The chain combines TRBV5-1 with TRBJ2-1; TRBD1 agrees at 8 bases. Per the germline V gene, CDR1 is SGHRS and CDR2 is YFSETQ. Trimming removed 5 bases from V and 5 bases from J; junction bases left unmatched: 6. CDR3 length: 14 residues. This CDR3 reads CASSLPGQDNEQFF. In nucleotides, the CDR3 is TGCGCCAGCAGTCTACCGGGACAGGACAATGAGCAGTTCTTC.

In its sample, this clone was seen once. V is TRBV12-5 and J is TRBJ2-3; D unresolved. The germline gives CDR1 LGHNT, CDR2 FRNRAP. With 3 bases removed from V and 2 bases from J, the gap between germline ends came to 6 bases. CDR3 length: 13 residues. CDR3 sequence: CASGFPSTDTQYF. In DNA, the CDR3 is TGTGCTAGTGGTTTCCCTTCCACAGATACGCAGTATTTT.

The chain recombines TRBV6-5 with TRBJ2-2; D unresolved. The CDR3 is made up of 13 amino acids. Germline V gives CDR1 MNHEY, CDR2 SVGAGI. Between the trimmed V and J ends, which lost 6 bases and 1 base, there was a span of 6 bases. The CDR3 is CASRLVNTGELFF. The CDR3 coding sequence is TGTGCCAGCAGACTCGTGAACACCGGGGAGCTGTTTTTT.